Listed below are T cell receptor beta chains from one sample, sequenced in a study of shared clonotypes between healthy human individuals. The table came from immunoSEQ multiplex PCR; TCRdb's copy has only in-frame clones and leaves some out. Among under 1,900,000 clones listed, 98% were seen once. The specimen sequenced was naive CD4+ T cells sorted from blood. These receptors were obtained from a man younger than 40 in good health. The CDR3 runs from the conserved cysteine through the conserved F or W. Each record gives: D gene, CDR3 length, J gene, V gene, clone size, CDR3 protein, CDR3 DNA. D genes are given only for firm matches. For some rows the clone size is stated as once, few or many, or as a class when expanded; others skip it.

TRBD1 15 TRBJ1-1 TRBV5-1 - CASSLDRGRATEAFF TGCGCCAGCAGCTTGGACAGGGGGCGGGCCACTGAAGCTTTCTTT
TRBD1 15 TRBJ2-1 TRBV2 - CASMPADRSYNEQFF TGTGCCAGCATGCCAGCGGACAGGTCTTACAATGAGCAGTTCTTC
TRBD1 16 TRBJ2-7 TRBV28 - CASSLQEGQGVYEQYF TGTGCCAGCAGTCTTCAAGAGGGACAGGGCGTTTACGAGCAGTACTTC
- 16 TRBJ2-7 TRBV7-2 - CASSFHPWTESYEQYF TGTGCCAGCAGCTTTCACCCCTGGACAGAATCCTACGAGCAGTACTTC
- 12 TRBJ2-1 TRBV5-1 - CASSLNRDEQFF TGCGCCAGCAGCCTGAACAGGGATGAGCAGTTCTTC
- 15 TRBJ2-4 TRBV19 - CASSLEAIAKNIQYF TGTGCCAGTAGTTTGGAAGCGATAGCCAAAAACATTCAGTACTTC
TRBD1 17 TRBJ1-1 TRBV5-1 - CASSRGQGTLTLRKAFF TGCGCCAGCAGCCGGGGACAGGGAACCCTCACGCTTAGAAAAGCTTTCTTT
- 14 TRBJ2-5 TRBV5-1 - CASSLRPAQETQYF TGCGCCAGCAGCTTGAGGCCAGCCCAAGAGACCCAGTACTTC
TRBD2 15 TRBJ2-3 TRBV5-1 once CASSLFLAGADTQYF TGCGCCAGCAGCTTGTTCCTAGCGGGAGCAGATACGCAGTATTTT
TRBD2 15 TRBJ2-7 TRBV28 - CASSPALAGGHEQYF TGTGCCAGCAGTCCAGCTTTAGCGGGAGGCCACGAGCAGTACTTC
- 13 TRBJ2-3 TRBV6-5 once CASREIPTDTQYF TGTGCCAGCAGGGAGATTCCCACAGATACGCAGTATTTT
- 14 TRBJ2-1 TRBV19 - CASSIAGTYNEQFF TGTGCCAGTAGTATTGCGGGGACCTACAATGAGCAGTTCTTC
- 14 TRBJ1-1 TRBV7-2 - CASSSLQGSLEAFF TGTGCCAGCAGCTCCCTACAGGGTAGCCTTGAAGCTTTCTTT
- 14 TRBJ2-2 TRBV6-5 - CASRGVGFTGELFF TGTGCCAGCAGGGGAGTTGGGTTCACCGGGGAGCTGTTTTTT
- 15 TRBJ1-5 TRBV9 - CASSEGPYSNQPQHF TGTGCCAGCAGCGAGGGACCTTATAGCAATCAGCCCCAGCATTTT
- 15 TRBJ2-3 TRBV7-3 once CASSRGDTSTDTQYF TGTGCCAGCAGCCGAGGGGACACGAGCACAGATACGCAGTATTTT
TRBD2 14 TRBJ2-1 TRBV30 - CAWTGTSGRAEQFF TGTGCCTGGACCGGGACTAGCGGGAGGGCTGAGCAGTTCTTC
TRBD2 14 TRBJ2-3 TRBV29-1 - CSAASGTSTDTQYF TGCAGCGCCGCTAGCGGGACTAGCACAGATACGCAGTATTTT
- 14 TRBJ2-3 TRBV5-1 - CASSLGLRTDTQYF TGCGCCAGCAGCTTAGGGCTCCGCACAGATACGCAGTATTTT
- 13 TRBJ2-5 TRBV5-1 - CASWNEGPETQYF TGCGCCAGCTGGAACGAAGGTCCAGAGACCCAGTACTTC
- 12 TRBJ1-2 TRBV28 - CASSLRNYGYTF TGTGCCAGCAGTTTGAGGAACTATGGCTACACCTTC
TRBD2 14 TRBJ2-1 TRBV6-1 - CASSELGLVNEQFF TGTGCCAGCAGTGAACTGGGACTAGTAAATGAGCAGTTCTTC
- 18 TRBJ2-7 TRBV5-5 - CASSSPGGRRLAVYEQYF TGTGCCAGCAGCTCCCCAGGGGGCAGGAGACTAGCGGTCTACGAGCAGTACTTC
- 13 TRBJ1-1 TRBV19 - CASSRALNTEAFF TGTGCCAGTAGTAGGGCTTTGAACACTGAAGCTTTCTTT
TRBD2 13 TRBJ2-1 TRBV29-1 - CSVPGREYNEQFF TGCAGCGTCCCCGGGAGGGAATACAATGAGCAGTTCTTC
TRBD1 15 TRBJ1-5 TRBV28 - CASSSTGQGHQPQHF TGTGCCAGCAGTTCCACCGGACAGGGACATCAGCCCCAGCATTTT
TRBD1 16 TRBJ2-1 TRBV5-1 - CASSLVGTGAYNEQFF TGCGCCAGCAGCTTGGTTGGGACAGGGGCCTACAATGAGCAGTTCTTC
- 15 TRBJ1-1 TRBV28 - CASILPGGGNTEAFF TGTGCCAGCATTCTACCCGGGGGGGGGAACACTGAAGCTTTCTTT
TRBD1 14 TRBJ2-7 TRBV2 - CASSGDSGVYEQYF TGTGCCAGCAGTGGGGACAGTGGGGTCTACGAGCAGTACTTC
TRBD2 15 TRBJ2-7 TRBV14 - CASSRGLAGVGEQYF TGTGCCAGCAGCCGCGGACTAGCGGGAGTCGGCGAGCAGTACTTC
- 17 TRBJ2-5 TRBV7-9 - CASSLNLMGREQETQYF TGTGCCAGCAGCTTAAACTTAATGGGCAGGGAGCAAGAGACCCAGTACTTC
TRBD2 15 TRBJ2-7 TRBV9 - CASSPGAGGPHEQYF TGTGCCAGCAGCCCTGGAGCGGGAGGGCCCCACGAGCAGTACTTC
TRBD1 14 TRBJ2-1 TRBV28 - CASIQGQGLGEQFF TGTGCCAGCATTCAGGGACAGGGTCTAGGTGAGCAGTTCTTC